The T cell receptor (beta chain) described here comes from a study of blood T cell repertoires in COVID-19. CDR3 length equals 17 residues. CDR1 is LNHDA, CDR2 SQIVND, per germline (reference sequence). V shed 9 bases and J 1 base; nucleotides not matched to a gene: 15. Method: immunoSEQ multiplex PCR; TCRdb's copy keeps in-frame clones and lacks some. The sample comprises fewer than 90,000 clones, 60% to 85% of which are singletons, and around 49% rests with the top ten. The sequence came from a human donor in a cohort sampled during active COVID-19. The chain links TRBV19 to TRBJ1-1, with 9 positions matching TRBD1. Sequencing was carried out using peripheral blood. The chain's CDR3 is CASHRGQGTRSNTEAFF. CDR3 coding DNA: TGTGCCAGCCATAGGGGACAGGGAACGAGGTCGAACACTGAAGCTTTCTTT.